Reported below is one T cell receptor (beta chain). The antigen remains unidentified. The data were taken from a study of cytomegalovirus exposure and HLA in healthy donors. Trimming at V came to 6 bases and at J to 0 bases, leaving 4 bases not matched to a gene. The CDR3 is made up of 15 amino acids. Germline CDR1 and CDR2: MDHEN and SYDVKM. The PCR ran on 60 Vbeta and 13 Jbeta primers. Assay used: immunoSEQ multiplex PCR; TCRdb lists only in-frame clones, some missing. Here the sample spans roughly 170,000 clones, about 80% being singletons. Regarding the study as a whole: The classifier, whose performance was assessed in both the original and validation cohorts, reportedly diagnosed cytomegalovirus status with high specificity and sensitivity. The study designated some 180 TCR beta chains cytomegalovirus-associated.

The sequencing input was PBMCs. The chain uses TRBV28 and TRBJ1-5; 8 nucleotides align to TRBD1. This TCR was sampled from a woman aged 30 to 39 in good health and CMV-seronegative. CDR3 nucleotides: TGTGCCAGCAGGTGGACAGGGAATAGCAATCAGCCCCAGCATTTT. Residues: CASRWTGNSNQPQHF.